This TCR beta chain is drawn from a study of CD8 T cells in Susac syndrome. The germline V gene has CDR1 DFQATT and CDR2 SNEGSKA (reference sequence). CDR3 length: 14 residues. The V and J ends lost 5 bases and 5 bases respectively, with 15 bases between them. Sequencing of TCR beta was performed on blood CD8+ T cells and on blood CD4+ T cells. Relapsing-remitting disease, either stable or active, was present in the multiple sclerosis controls, who were treatment-naive patients. RNA amounts of about 0.45 to 1 ug underwent reverse transcription with random hexamers. Amplification of the TCR beta CDR3 was carried out by immunoSEQ multiplex PCR, which spanned a total of 54 Vbeta and 13 Jbeta segments. MiXCR was run by TCRdb on the immunoSEQ multiplex PCR reads, yielding one entry per CDR3 protein. This table has around 130,000 distinct CDR3 sequences, roughly 96% appearing once.

This TCR derives from a human donor with multiple sclerosis. The sample taken for sequencing was CD4+ T cells from PBMCs. The chain recombines TRBV20-1 with TRBJ1-4; D is perhaps TRBD1 (5 bases). CDR3 loop: CSAYAGTGNEKLFF. DNA of the CDR3: TGCAGTGCTTACGCCGGGACGGGAAATGAAAAACTGTTTTTT.